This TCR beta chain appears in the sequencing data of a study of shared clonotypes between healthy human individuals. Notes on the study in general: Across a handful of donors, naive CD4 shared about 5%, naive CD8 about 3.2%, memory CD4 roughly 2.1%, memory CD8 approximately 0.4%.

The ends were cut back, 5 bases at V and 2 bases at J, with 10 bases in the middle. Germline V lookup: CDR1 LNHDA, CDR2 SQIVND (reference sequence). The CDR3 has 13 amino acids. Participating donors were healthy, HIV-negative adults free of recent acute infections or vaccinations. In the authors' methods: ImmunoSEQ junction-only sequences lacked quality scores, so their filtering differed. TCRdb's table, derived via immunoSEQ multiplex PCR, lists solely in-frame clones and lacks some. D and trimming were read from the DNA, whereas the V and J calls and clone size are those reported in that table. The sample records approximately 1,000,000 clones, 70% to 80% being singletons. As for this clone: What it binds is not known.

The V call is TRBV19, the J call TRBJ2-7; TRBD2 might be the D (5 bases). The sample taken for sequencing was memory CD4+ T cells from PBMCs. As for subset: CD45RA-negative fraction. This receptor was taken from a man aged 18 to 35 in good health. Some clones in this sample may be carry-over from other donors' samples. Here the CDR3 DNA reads TGTGCCAGTAGTCGAACCGGGACCTACGAGCAGTACTTC. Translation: CASSRTGTYEQYF.